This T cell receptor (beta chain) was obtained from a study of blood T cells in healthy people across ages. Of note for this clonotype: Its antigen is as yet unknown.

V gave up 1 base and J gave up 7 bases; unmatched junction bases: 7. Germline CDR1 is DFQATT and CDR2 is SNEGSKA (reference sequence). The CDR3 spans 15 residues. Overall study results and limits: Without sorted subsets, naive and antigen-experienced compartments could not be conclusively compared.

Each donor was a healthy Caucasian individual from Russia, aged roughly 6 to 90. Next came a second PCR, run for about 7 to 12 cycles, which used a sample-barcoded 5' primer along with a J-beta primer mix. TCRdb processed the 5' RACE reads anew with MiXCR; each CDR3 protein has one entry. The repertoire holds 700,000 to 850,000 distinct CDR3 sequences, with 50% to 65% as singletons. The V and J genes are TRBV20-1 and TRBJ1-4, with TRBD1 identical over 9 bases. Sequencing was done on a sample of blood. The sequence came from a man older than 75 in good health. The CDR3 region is CSARGRQGGSEKLFF. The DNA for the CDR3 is TGCAGTGCTAGAGGGCGACAGGGGGGAAGTGAAAAACTGTTTTTT.